This T cell receptor beta chain was captured by sequencing in a study of patients and donors after allogeneic stem cell transplantation. TCRdb itself ran the RT-PCR reads through MiXCR, one entry per CDR3 protein. The sample contains about 960,000 distinct CDR3 sequences, approximately 19% of which appear only once. The CDR3 runs 15 residues. CDR1 MNHEY and CDR2 SMNVEV come from the germline V gene (reference sequence). V was cut by 2 bases and J by 4 bases, with 12 bases left in between. This sequence joins TRBV27 and TRBJ2-1; D not resolved. The sample comprised blood, either unsorted or a sorted T cell fraction (not recorded which). The clonotype comes from a human donor who was either an allogeneic HSCT recipient or a stem cell or donor lymphocyte infusion donor (not recorded which). It is not recorded whose cells these are; they may come from a transplant donor. The CDR3: CASSLSPPSYNEQFF. CDR3 DNA sequence: TGTGCCAGCAGTTTAAGTCCACCTTCTTACAATGAGCAGTTCTTC.